This T cell receptor beta chain was captured by sequencing in a study of blood T cells in healthy people across ages. Germline lookup yields CDR1 MNHNY and CDR2 SVGAGI (reference sequence). This CDR3 comprises 15 residues. With 0 bases removed from V and 9 bases from J, the gap between germline ends came to 12 bases. A second about 6 to 12 cycle PCR used barcoded and J-beta primers. Each CDR3 protein is one row after TCRdb ran MiXCR on the 5' RACE reads. This table holds some 700,000 distinct CDR3 sequences, more than 40% found once. Study-wide results and limits: Unsorted PBMCs prevented conclusive naive versus antigen-experienced comparison. Donors of long life had a larger count of naive CD4+ cells and greater diversity than aged donors.

This clonotype was detected only once. The antigen is unknown. The sequencing input was blood. The V gene is TRBV6-6, the J gene TRBJ1-6, with D perhaps TRBD1 (6 bases). This TCR derives from a woman aged 55-75 years in good health. The CDR3 spells CASSYSGGGGSPLHF. CDR3 sequence (DNA): TGTGCCAGCAGTTACTCGGGGGGAGGGGGTTCACCCCTCCACTTT.